This is a list of T cell receptor beta chains from one sample in a study of tumor T cells in aggressive B-cell lymphoma. TCRdb keeps only in-frame clones here, not all; method: immunoSEQ multiplex PCR. Here the sample spans 10,000 or so clones, 85% being singletons. The sequenced material came from tumor tissue. Receptor source: an adult with diffuse large B cell lymphoma. Each CDR3 is given with its conserved first and last residue. A D gene is named only where the DNA matches it firmly. Clone sizes are given selectively: once, few, many, or a class where the clone is expanded.

v_gene: TRBV7-9; d_gene: TRBD1; abundance: .; j_gene: TRBJ2-5; CDR3nt: TGTGCCAGCAGCGACGGACAGGGGGCACAGACCCAGTACTTC; CDR3aa: CASSDGQGAQTQYF
v_gene: TRBV7-2; d_gene: .; abundance: .; j_gene: TRBJ2-7; CDR3nt: TGTGCCAGCAGCTTAGTAGGGGTTGAGCAGTACTTC; CDR3aa: CASSLVGVEQYF
v_gene: TRBV7-2; d_gene: .; abundance: once; j_gene: TRBJ2-5; CDR3nt: TGTGCCAGCAGCCCAGGGGACCGCAAGGAGACCCAGTACTTC; CDR3aa: CASSPGDRKETQYF
v_gene: TRBV2; d_gene: TRBD1; abundance: .; j_gene: TRBJ1-1; CDR3nt: TGTGCCAGCGAGATCGAGGGACAGGGAGCTTTCTTT; CDR3aa: CASEIEGQGAFF
v_gene: TRBV4-1; d_gene: TRBD1; abundance: .; j_gene: TRBJ1-2; CDR3nt: TGCGCCAGCAGCGCGCCGGGACAGGGGGCGCGTGGCTACACCTTC; CDR3aa: CASSAPGQGARGYTF
v_gene: TRBV2; d_gene: .; abundance: .; j_gene: TRBJ2-1; CDR3nt: TGTGCCAGCAAGGGGGACCTTTCCTATGAGCAGTTCTTC; CDR3aa: CASKGDLSYEQFF
v_gene: TRBV7-2; d_gene: TRBD2; abundance: .; j_gene: TRBJ2-1; CDR3nt: TGTGCCAGCAGCTCTCAAACTGGACTAGCGGGAAGTAATGAGCAGTTCTTC; CDR3aa: CASSSQTGLAGSNEQFF
v_gene: TRBV18; d_gene: TRBD1; abundance: .; j_gene: TRBJ1-4; CDR3nt: TGTGCCAGCTCACTTCAACAGGGGTATAGTGAAAAACTGTTTTTT; CDR3aa: CASSLQQGYSEKLFF
v_gene: TRBV16; d_gene: TRBD1; abundance: .; j_gene: TRBJ2-7; CDR3nt: TGTGCCAGCAGCCAATTGGTGGCAGGGGGCGAGCAGTACTTC; CDR3aa: CASSQLVAGGEQYF
v_gene: TRBV9; d_gene: .; abundance: few; j_gene: TRBJ2-1; CDR3nt: TGTGCCAGCACTGCCCGAACCGGTGAGCAGTTCTTC; CDR3aa: CASTARTGEQFF
v_gene: TRBV19; d_gene: TRBD2; abundance: once; j_gene: TRBJ2-2; CDR3nt: TGTGCCAGTAGTACCCGACTAGCGGACTTCACCGGGGAGCTGTTTTTT; CDR3aa: CASSTRLADFTGELFF
v_gene: TRBV1; d_gene: .; abundance: .; j_gene: TRBJ1-1; CDR3nt: TGCACCAGCAGCCAAGATCGGACAGGGGACACTGAAGCTTTCTTT; CDR3aa: CTSSQDRTGDTEAFF
v_gene: TRBV27; d_gene: TRBD1; abundance: once; j_gene: TRBJ2-7; CDR3nt: TGTGCCAGCAGTGCCGTGGGACAGACGACCTACGAGCAGTACTTC; CDR3aa: CASSAVGQTTYEQYF
v_gene: TRBV9; d_gene: .; abundance: .; j_gene: TRBJ1-5; CDR3nt: TGTGCCAGCAGCGATGGGAGCCAGCCCCAGCATTTT; CDR3aa: CASSDGSQPQHF
v_gene: TRBV7-9; d_gene: .; abundance: .; j_gene: TRBJ1-4; CDR3nt: TGTGCCAGCAGCTCCGAGGGCGGTGAAAAACTGTTTTTT; CDR3aa: CASSSEGGEKLFF
v_gene: TRBV7-2; d_gene: TRBD1; abundance: once; j_gene: TRBJ2-3; CDR3nt: TGTGCCAGCAGCTTAGCGGGACAGGGTATAGATACGCAGTATTTT; CDR3aa: CASSLAGQGIDTQYF
v_gene: TRBV7-2; d_gene: .; abundance: .; j_gene: TRBJ2-1; CDR3nt: TGTGCCAGCACCCCCTCCTTGGGGCAGGGGCTCAATGAGCAGTTCTTC; CDR3aa: CASTPSLGQGLNEQFF
v_gene: TRBV5-1; d_gene: TRBD2; abundance: few; j_gene: TRBJ2-1; CDR3nt: TGCGCCAGCACCGAGGTAGCGGGATACAATGAGCAGTTCTTC; CDR3aa: CASTEVAGYNEQFF
v_gene: TRBV18; d_gene: .; abundance: .; j_gene: TRBJ1-6; CDR3nt: TGTGCCAGCTCCTTCGACAGGAGCAATTCACCCCTCCACTTT; CDR3aa: CASSFDRSNSPLHF
v_gene: TRBV18; d_gene: TRBD1; abundance: .; j_gene: TRBJ1-1; CDR3nt: TGTGCCAGCTCACCCCGCGGGACAGGGGCTGAAGCTTTCTTT; CDR3aa: CASSPRGTGAEAFF
v_gene: TRBV6-6; d_gene: .; abundance: .; j_gene: TRBJ1-2; CDR3nt: TGTGCCAGCAGGGGCCCATATGGCTACACCTTC; CDR3aa: CASRGPYGYTF
v_gene: TRBV7-2; d_gene: .; abundance: .; j_gene: TRBJ1-2; CDR3nt: TGTGCCAGCAGCTCGAGAGGGCTCTTCTCTGGCTACACCTTC; CDR3aa: CASSSRGLFSGYTF
v_gene: TRBV19; d_gene: .; abundance: once; j_gene: TRBJ1-5; CDR3nt: TGTGCCAGTAATCGGGGAGGGGGAAGCAATCAGCCCCAGCATTTT; CDR3aa: CASNRGGGSNQPQHF
v_gene: TRBV7-9; d_gene: .; abundance: .; j_gene: TRBJ2-3; CDR3nt: TGTGCCAGCCGAGCTGCAGATACGCAGTATTTT; CDR3aa: CASRAADTQYF
v_gene: TRBV28; d_gene: .; abundance: .; j_gene: TRBJ2-3; CDR3nt: TGTGCCAGCAGTAGGACTGTTCCTAGCACAGATACGCAGTATTTT; CDR3aa: CASSRTVPSTDTQYF
v_gene: TRBV19; d_gene: TRBD1; abundance: few; j_gene: TRBJ2-1; CDR3nt: TGTGCCAGTAGTATAACCCCGTGGGGGACAGGGGGCTTCAATGAGCAGTTCTTC; CDR3aa: CASSITPWGTGGFNEQFF
v_gene: TRBV19; d_gene: .; abundance: .; j_gene: TRBJ1-5; CDR3nt: TGTGCCAGTCGACAGTCTAATCAGCCCCAGCATTTT; CDR3aa: CASRQSNQPQHF
v_gene: TRBV2; d_gene: .; abundance: .; j_gene: TRBJ2-7; CDR3nt: TGTGCCAGCAGCCCGGGGGACTACGAGCAGTACTTC; CDR3aa: CASSPGDYEQYF
v_gene: TRBV2; d_gene: .; abundance: .; j_gene: TRBJ1-1; CDR3nt: TGTGCCAGCAGTGATGTGAGCGACACTGAAGCTTTCTTT; CDR3aa: CASSDVSDTEAFF
v_gene: TRBV19; d_gene: .; abundance: .; j_gene: TRBJ1-4; CDR3nt: TGTGCCAGTAGTCTTGGGGGCAAGTTGGAAAAACTGTTTTTT; CDR3aa: CASSLGGKLEKLFF
v_gene: TRBV7-3; d_gene: TRBD1; abundance: few; j_gene: TRBJ2-6; CDR3nt: TGTGCCAGCAGCTCCCGACCCACAGGGGCTGGGGCCAACGTCCTGACTTTC; CDR3aa: CASSSRPTGAGANVLTF
v_gene: TRBV28; d_gene: TRBD1; abundance: .; j_gene: TRBJ2-3; CDR3nt: TGTGCCAGCAGTTACAGGGGTTTTGGGACAGATACGCAGTATTTT; CDR3aa: CASSYRGFGTDTQYF
v_gene: TRBV7-8; d_gene: .; abundance: .; j_gene: TRBJ2-1; CDR3nt: TGTGCCAGCAGCCCAGAGGCTGAGCAGTTCTTC; CDR3aa: CASSPEAEQFF
v_gene: TRBV29-1; d_gene: TRBD2; abundance: once; j_gene: TRBJ2-7; CDR3nt: TGCAGCGTTGAAGGTACGACTAGCGGGATGTACGAGCAGTACTTC; CDR3aa: CSVEGTTSGMYEQYF
v_gene: TRBV7-3; d_gene: .; abundance: .; j_gene: TRBJ2-3; CDR3nt: TGTGCCAGCAGCTTTGGGCTTAGCACAGATACGCAGTATTTT; CDR3aa: CASSFGLSTDTQYF
v_gene: TRBV6-6; d_gene: .; abundance: .; j_gene: TRBJ2-1; CDR3nt: TGTGCCAGCAGAAGAAACAACAGGGCTAATGAGCAGTTCTTC; CDR3aa: CASRRNNRANEQFF
v_gene: TRBV28; d_gene: .; abundance: once; j_gene: TRBJ2-7; CDR3nt: TGTGCCAGCAGTCACCCGAGGCGTAGTAGGTCTGGCGAGCAGTACTTC; CDR3aa: CASSHPRRSRSGEQYF
v_gene: TRBV21-1; d_gene: .; abundance: .; j_gene: TRBJ2-7; CDR3nt: TGTGCCAGCAGCAGAGGGATATCTGCTAGCGGCCTTGTCAGCTCCTACGAGCAGTACTTC; CDR3aa: CASSRGISASGLVSSYEQYF
v_gene: TRBV6-1; d_gene: .; abundance: few; j_gene: TRBJ2-7; CDR3nt: TGTGCCAGCAGTGAATCTGGCTTCTACGAGCAGTACTTC; CDR3aa: CASSESGFYEQYF
v_gene: TRBV14; d_gene: .; abundance: .; j_gene: TRBJ2-5; CDR3nt: TGTGCCAGCAGCCAAGCCTTACTAAACCAAGAGACCCAGTACTTC; CDR3aa: CASSQALLNQETQYF
v_gene: TRBV2; d_gene: TRBD1; abundance: .; j_gene: TRBJ1-2; CDR3nt: TGTGCCAGCATGCCCCCGGGACAGGGTGGTGGCTACACCTTC; CDR3aa: CASMPPGQGGGYTF
v_gene: TRBV27; d_gene: TRBD2; abundance: .; j_gene: TRBJ2-7; CDR3nt: TGTGCCAGCAGTTTCCTCGGGGGGGACGAGCAGTACTTC; CDR3aa: CASSFLGGDEQYF